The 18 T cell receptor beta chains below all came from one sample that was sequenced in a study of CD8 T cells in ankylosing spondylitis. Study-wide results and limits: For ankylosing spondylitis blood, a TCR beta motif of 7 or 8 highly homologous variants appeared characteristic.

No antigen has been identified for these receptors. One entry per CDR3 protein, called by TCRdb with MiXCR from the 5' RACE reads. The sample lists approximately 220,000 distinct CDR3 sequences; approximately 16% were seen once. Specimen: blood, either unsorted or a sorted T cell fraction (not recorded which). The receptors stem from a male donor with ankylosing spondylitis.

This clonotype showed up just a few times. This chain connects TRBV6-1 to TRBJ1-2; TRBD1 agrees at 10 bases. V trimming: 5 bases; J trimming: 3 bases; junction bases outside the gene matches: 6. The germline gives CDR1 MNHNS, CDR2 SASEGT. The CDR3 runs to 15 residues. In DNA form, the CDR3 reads TGTGCCAGCAGTCCGTTGACAGGGGGCTACTATGGCTACACCTTC. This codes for CASSPLTGGYYGYTF.

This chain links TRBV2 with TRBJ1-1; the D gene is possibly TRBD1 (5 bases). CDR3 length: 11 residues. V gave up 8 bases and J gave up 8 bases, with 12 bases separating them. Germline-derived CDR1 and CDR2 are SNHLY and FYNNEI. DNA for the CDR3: TGTGCCAGCCGGGACGGACCCGAAGCTTTCTTT. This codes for CASRDGPEAFF. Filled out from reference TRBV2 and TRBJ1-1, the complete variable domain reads EPEVTQTPSHQVTQMGQEVILRCVPISNHLYFYWYRQILGQKVEFLVSFYNNEISEKSEIFDDQFSVERPDGSNFTLKIRSTKLEDSAMYFCASRDGPEAFFGQGTRLTVV.

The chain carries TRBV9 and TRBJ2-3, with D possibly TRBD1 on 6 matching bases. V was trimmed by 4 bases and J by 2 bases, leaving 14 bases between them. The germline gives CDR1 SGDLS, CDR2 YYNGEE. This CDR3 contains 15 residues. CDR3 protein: CASSPTGTTTDTQYF. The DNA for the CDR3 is TGTGCCAGCAGCCCTACAGGGACCACCACAGATACGCAGTATTTT.

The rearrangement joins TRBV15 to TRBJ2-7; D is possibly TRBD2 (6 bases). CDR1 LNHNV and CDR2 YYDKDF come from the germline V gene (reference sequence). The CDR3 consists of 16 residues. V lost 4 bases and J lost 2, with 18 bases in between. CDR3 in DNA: TGTGCCACCAGCACAGAGGGCGGGACTGGAGCCTACGAGCAGTACTTC. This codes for CATSTEGGTGAYEQYF.

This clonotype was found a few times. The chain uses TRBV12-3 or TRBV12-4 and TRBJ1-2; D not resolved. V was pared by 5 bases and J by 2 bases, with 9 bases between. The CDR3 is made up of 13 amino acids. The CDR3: CASSRQQNYGYTF. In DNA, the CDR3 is TGTGCCAGCAGTCGCCAGCAGAACTATGGCTACACCTTC.

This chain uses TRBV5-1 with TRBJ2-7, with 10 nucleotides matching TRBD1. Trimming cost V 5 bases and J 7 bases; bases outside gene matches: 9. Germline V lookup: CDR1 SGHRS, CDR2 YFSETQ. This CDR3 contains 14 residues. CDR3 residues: CASSSGTGAVEQYF. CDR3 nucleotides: TGCGCCAGCAGTTCCGGGACAGGGGCCGTAGAGCAGTACTTC.

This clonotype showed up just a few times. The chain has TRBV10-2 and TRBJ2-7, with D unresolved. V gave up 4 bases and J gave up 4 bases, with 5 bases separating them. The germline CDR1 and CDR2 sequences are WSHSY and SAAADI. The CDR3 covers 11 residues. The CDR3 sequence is CASSVDYEQYF. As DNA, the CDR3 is TGCGCCAGCAGTGTTGATTACGAGCAGTACTTC.

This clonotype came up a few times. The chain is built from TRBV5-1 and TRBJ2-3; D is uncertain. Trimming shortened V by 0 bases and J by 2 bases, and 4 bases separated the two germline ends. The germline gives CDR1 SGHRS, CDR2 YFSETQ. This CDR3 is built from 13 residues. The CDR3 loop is CASSLGITDTQYF. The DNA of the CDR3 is TGCGCCAGCAGCTTGGGGATCACAGATACGCAGTATTTT. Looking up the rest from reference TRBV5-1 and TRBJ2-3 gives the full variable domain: KAGVTQTPRYLIKTRGQQVTLSCSPISGHRSVSWYQQTPGQGLQFLFEYFSETQRNKGNFPGRFSGRQFSNSRSEMNVSTLELGDSALYLCASSLGITDTQYFGPGTRLTVL.

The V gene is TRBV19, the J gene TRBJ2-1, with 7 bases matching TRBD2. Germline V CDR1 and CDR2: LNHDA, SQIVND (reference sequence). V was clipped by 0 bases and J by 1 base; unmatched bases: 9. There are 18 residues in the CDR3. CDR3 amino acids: CASSIDRTSERSYNEQFF. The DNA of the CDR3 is TGTGCCAGTAGTATAGATCGAACTAGCGAACGTTCCTACAATGAGCAGTTCTTC.

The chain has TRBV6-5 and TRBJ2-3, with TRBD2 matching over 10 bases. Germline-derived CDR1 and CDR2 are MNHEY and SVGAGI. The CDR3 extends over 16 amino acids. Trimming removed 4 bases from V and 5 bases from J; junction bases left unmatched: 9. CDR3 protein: CASSSPLAGLGDTQYF. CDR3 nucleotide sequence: TGTGCCAGCAGTTCACCACTAGCGGGATTGGGAGATACGCAGTATTTT.

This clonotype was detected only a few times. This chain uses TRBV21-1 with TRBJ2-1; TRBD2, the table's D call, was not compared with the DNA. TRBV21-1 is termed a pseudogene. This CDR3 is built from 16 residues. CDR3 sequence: CASNFTSGSSYNEQFF. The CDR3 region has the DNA TGTGCCAGCAACTTCACTAGCGGGAGCTCCTACAATGAGCAGTTCTTC.

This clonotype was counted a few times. The CDR3 here is CASSLAMDRYEAFF. In nucleotides, the CDR3 is TGTGCCAGCAGCTTGGCGATGGATAGATATGAAGCTTTCTTT. This rearrangement joins TRBV5-6 to TRBJ1-1; D gene ambiguous. This CDR3 comprises 14 residues. V was shortened by 0 bases and J by 7 bases, with 13 bases between the two germline ends. The germline CDR1 and CDR2 sequences are SGHDT and YYEEEE.

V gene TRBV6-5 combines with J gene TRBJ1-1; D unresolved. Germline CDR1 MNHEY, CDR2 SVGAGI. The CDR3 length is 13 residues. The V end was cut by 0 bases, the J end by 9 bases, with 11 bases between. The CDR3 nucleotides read TGTGCCAGCAGTTACTCGAGAGGCACCCAAGCTTTCTTT. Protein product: CASSYSRGTQAFF.

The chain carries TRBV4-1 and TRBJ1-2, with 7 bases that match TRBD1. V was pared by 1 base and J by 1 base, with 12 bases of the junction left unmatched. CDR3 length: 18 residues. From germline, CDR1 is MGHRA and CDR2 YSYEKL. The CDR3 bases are TGCGCCAGCAGCCAAGGGGACAGTATGGGCGCATTTAACTATGGCTACACCTTC. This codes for CASSQGDSMGAFNYGYTF.

The CDR3 spells CAWEGQGAREQYF. CDR3 sequence (DNA): TGTGCCTGGGAGGGACAGGGGGCGCGTGAGCAGTACTTC. This rearrangement joins TRBV30 to TRBJ2-7; 12 bases fit TRBD1. With 5 bases clipped from V and 7 bases from J, the junction kept 6 bases outside the gene matches. The V gene's germline CDR1 is GTSNPN and CDR2 SVGIG (reference sequence). The CDR3 totals 13 residues.

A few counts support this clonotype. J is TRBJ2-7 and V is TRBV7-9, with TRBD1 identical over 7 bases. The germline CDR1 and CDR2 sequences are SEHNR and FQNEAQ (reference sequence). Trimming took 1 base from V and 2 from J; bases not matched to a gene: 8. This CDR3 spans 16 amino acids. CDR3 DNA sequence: TGTGCCAGCAGCTTAGACCTATCGACAGGGCCCTACGAGCAGTACTTC. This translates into CASSLDLSTGPYEQYF.

CDR3 sequence (DNA): TGTGCCAGCAGTCCTAGCGTGATTGCGTACAATGAGCAGTTCTTC. Amino acid sequence: CASSPSVIAYNEQFF. The chain carries TRBV6-2 or TRBV6-3 and TRBJ2-1; tentatively, D is TRBD2 (6 bases). With 5 bases removed from V and 4 bases from J, the gap between germline ends came to 15 bases. Germline V lookup: CDR1 MNHEY, CDR2 SVGEGT. The CDR3 is 15 residues long.

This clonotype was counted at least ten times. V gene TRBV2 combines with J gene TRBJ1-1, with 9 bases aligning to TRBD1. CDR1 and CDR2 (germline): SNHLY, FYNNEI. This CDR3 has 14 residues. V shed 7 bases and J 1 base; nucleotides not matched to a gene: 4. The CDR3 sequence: CASKRDRENTEAFF. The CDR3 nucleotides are TGTGCCAGCAAGAGGGACAGGGAGAACACTGAAGCTTTCTTT.